Below, 19 T cell receptor beta chains from the same sample are listed, as sequenced in a study of blood T cell repertoires in COVID-19. Clones were sequenced by immunoSEQ multiplex PCR, and TCRdb holds only the in-frame ones, with some missing. This table has 200,000 or so clones, about four fifths appearing once. Input material: peripheral blood. Source of these receptors: a woman aged 80 or older with COVID-19, enrolled during active disease.

The CDR3 DNA reads as TGTGCCGGAACCAGCGGGGGAAGCACAGATACGCAGTATTTT. It is translated as CAGTSGGSTDTQYF. The genes are TRBV7-9 and TRBJ2-3, with TRBD2 identical over 8 bases. The length of the CDR3 is 14 residues. Germline assignment: CDR1 SEHNR and CDR2 FQNEAQ (reference sequence). V dropped 11 bases and J dropped 0; count of bases not matched to a gene: 7.

Here the CDR3 reads CASSQQGLYGYTF. The DNA of the CDR3 is TGTGCCAGCAGCCAGCAGGGTCTCTATGGCTACACCTTC. The V and J genes are TRBV28 and TRBJ1-2, with D possibly matching TRBD1 (5 bases). This CDR3 spans 13 amino acids. Per germline, CDR1 MDHEN and CDR2 SYDVKM. Trimming took 6 bases from V and 4 from J, leaving 12 bases between them.

The chain is built from TRBV5-5 and TRBJ2-5; D uncertain. CDR1 SGHKS and CDR2 YYEKEE come from the germline V gene (reference sequence). The CDR3 runs 11 residues. Deletions cut 2 bases from V and 4 bases from J, with 3 bases between. CDR3 sequence reads: CASSFLETQYF. CDR3 nucleotides: TGTGCCAGCAGCTTTCTAGAGACCCAGTACTTC.

Concerning this clone: The germline gene is not matched at one end of the junction; a read error may be the cause. The rearrangement uses TRBV5-4 and TRBJ2-1; D gene uncertain. CDR3 length: 12 amino acids. Germline-derived CDR1 and CDR2 are SGHNT and YYREEE (reference sequence). This CDR3 reads CASSSSHNEQFF. As DNA, the CDR3 is TGTGCCAGCAGCTCCTCCCACAATGAGCAGTTCTTC.

The V and J genes are TRBV11-2 and TRBJ2-7, with D hard to call. The CDR3 consists of 14 residues. The V end lost 0 bases, the J end lost 4 bases, and 10 bases lay between the germline ends. CDR1 and CDR2 from the germline V gene are SGHAT and FQNNGV. The CDR3 DNA sequence: TGTGCCAGCAGCTTAGATCAGGCAGTTTACGAGCAGTACTTC. This encodes CASSLDQAVYEQYF.

This clone is a singleton in its sample. The chain couples TRBV21-1 to TRBJ1-5; the D call TRBD1 from the table was never checked on the DNA. TRBV21-1 has pseudogene status. This CDR3 has 14 amino acids. The CDR3 nucleotides are TGTGCCAGCACCATCCGGGACAAGGATCAGCCCCAGCATTTT. It translates to CASTIRDKDQPQHF.

The chain links TRBV7-9 to TRBJ2-3; 11 nucleotides align to TRBD2. J gave up 14 bases and V 5 bases, and 12 bases lay outside the gene matches. CDR3 length: 14 residues. Germline V gives CDR1 SEHNR, CDR2 FQNEAQ (reference sequence). In nucleotides, the CDR3 is TGTGCCAGCAGCCCGACTAGCGGGAACTTCGGGTGGTATTTT. Translating gives CASSPTSGNFGWYF.

The genes are TRBV6-2 or TRBV6-3 and TRBJ1-5; 9 positions agree with TRBD1. The germline CDR1 and CDR2 sequences are MNHEY and SVGEGT. The J segment lost 9 bases and the V segment lost 6 bases, leaving 6 bases of the junction unmatched. This CDR3 region has 13 residues. The DNA for the CDR3 is TGTGCCAGCAGCCGCGGACAGGGGCGGCCCCAGCATTTT. Its protein product is CASSRGQGRPQHF.

The chain combines TRBV10-3 with TRBJ2-1; tentatively, D is TRBD2 (5 bases). Per the germline V gene, CDR1 is ENHRY and CDR2 is SYGVKD. Deletions cut 4 bases from V and 5 bases from J, with 15 bases between. The CDR3 has 15 amino acids. DNA of the CDR3: TGTGCCATCAGTGCACGGGGAAGAAGGGACAATGAGCAGTTCTTC. This encodes CAISARGRRDNEQFF.

This chain joins TRBV3-1 (or the pseudogene TRBV3-2) and TRBJ2-1, with 10 bases fitting TRBD2. J was trimmed by 4 bases and V by 4 bases; bases with no gene match: 4. The CDR3 runs to 15 residues. Looked up from germline, CDR1 is LGHDT and CDR2 is YNNKEL (reference sequence). In DNA, the CDR3 is TGTGCCAGCAGCCTACTAGCGGGGCCTTACAATGAGCAGTTCTTC. Its protein product is CASSLLAGPYNEQFF.

This clone has just one count. The chain recombines TRBV18 with TRBJ1-2; TRBD1 is a possible D gene (5 bases). CDR3 size: 11 residues. Germline CDR1 reads KGHSH; CDR2 reads LQKENI. Trimming removed 0 bases at V and 13 bases at J, with 9 bases between. The CDR3 protein is CASSPPGLLTF. The CDR3, as DNA: TGTGCCAGCTCACCACCGGGACTCCTCACCTTC.

This chain joins TRBV9 and TRBJ2-1, with 10 nucleotides matching TRBD2. There are 15 residues in the CDR3. CDR1 is SGDLS, CDR2 YYNGEE, per germline. Trimming removed 2 bases from V and 6 bases from J; junction bases left unmatched: 5. CDR3 coding DNA: TGTGCCAGCAGCGTCGGGACTAGCGTGATCAATGAGCAGTTCTTC. It yields the protein CASSVGTSVINEQFF. The entire variable domain, with the rest obtained from reference TRBV9 and TRBJ2-1, is as follows: DSGVTQTPKHLITATGQRVTLRCSPRSGDLSVYWYQQSLDQGLQFLIQYYNGEERAKGNILERFSAQQFPDLHSELNLSSLELGDSALYFCASSVGTSVINEQFFGPGTRLTVL.

DNA of the CDR3: TGTGCCAGCATCCCCTCGGGGGTCGGGGAGCTGTTTTTT. It is translated as CASIPSGVGELFF. This rearrangement joins TRBV28 to TRBJ2-2, with a weak D call TRBD2 (6 bases). Trimming left V 7 bases short and J 7 bases short, with 13 bases between. The CDR3 is made up of 13 amino acids. Looked up from germline, CDR1 is MDHEN and CDR2 is SYDVKM.

The V call is TRBV27, the J call TRBJ2-7; D not resolved. Germline lookup yields CDR1 MNHEY and CDR2 SMNVEV (reference sequence). This CDR3 has 14 amino acids. The V gene lost 1 base and the J gene lost 3 bases, with 10 bases spanning the gap. CDR3 DNA: TGTGCCAGCAGTTTATACGGCGGATACTACGAGCAGTACTTC. It encodes CASSLYGGYYEQYF.

J is TRBJ1-2 and V is TRBV2, with D possibly TRBD1 on 6 matching bases. The CDR3 is 17 amino acids. Trimming pared 6 bases from V and 5 bases from J, leaving 25 bases between. From germline, CDR1 is SNHLY and CDR2 FYNNEI. The CDR3 region is CASSDPVMGGGRYGYTF. CDR3 in DNA: TGTGCCAGCAGCGACCCTGTTATGGGGGGGGGCCGGTATGGCTACACCTTC.

This clone appeared once. The rearrangement links TRBV3-1 (or the pseudogene TRBV3-2) to TRBJ1-4; no definite D call. Germline V gives CDR1 LGHDT, CDR2 YNNKEL (reference sequence). Trimming took off 3 bases at V and 7 bases at J, with 9 bases between the two ends. The CDR3 consists of 13 residues. CDR3: CASSQAAPEKLFF. CDR3 DNA sequence: TGTGCCAGCAGCCAGGCAGCGCCTGAAAAACTGTTTTTT.

The chain is built from TRBV27 and TRBJ2-7; 8 positions agree with TRBD2. Germline V gives CDR1 MNHEY, CDR2 SMNVEV (reference sequence). V was clipped by 3 bases and J by 0 bases; unmatched bases: 1. The CDR3 loop spans 14 amino acids. CDR3 sequence: CASSFAGGSYEQYF. The DNA for the CDR3 is TGTGCCAGCAGTTTTGCGGGAGGCTCCTACGAGCAGTACTTC.

This chain links TRBV4-2 with TRBJ1-1; D is ambiguous. Trimming pared 0 bases from V and 7 bases from J, leaving 12 bases between. CDR3 length: 14 amino acids. The germline CDR1 and CDR2 sequences are LGHNA and YNFKEQ. Written as DNA, the CDR3 is TGTGCCAGCAGCCAAGAACCCGATAGTCTTGAAGCTTTCTTT. It is translated as CASSQEPDSLEAFF.

CDR3 amino acids: CASSLRRPGQAYNEQFF. Here the CDR3 DNA reads TGTGCCAGCAGCTTAAGGCGCCCGGGACAGGCCTACAATGAGCAGTTCTTC. The rearrangement uses TRBV7-9 and TRBJ2-1, with 8 bases aligning to TRBD1. This CDR3 comprises 17 residues. J gave up 2 bases and V 2 bases, and 8 bases lay outside the gene matches. In germline, CDR1 is SEHNR, CDR2 FQNEAQ (reference sequence).